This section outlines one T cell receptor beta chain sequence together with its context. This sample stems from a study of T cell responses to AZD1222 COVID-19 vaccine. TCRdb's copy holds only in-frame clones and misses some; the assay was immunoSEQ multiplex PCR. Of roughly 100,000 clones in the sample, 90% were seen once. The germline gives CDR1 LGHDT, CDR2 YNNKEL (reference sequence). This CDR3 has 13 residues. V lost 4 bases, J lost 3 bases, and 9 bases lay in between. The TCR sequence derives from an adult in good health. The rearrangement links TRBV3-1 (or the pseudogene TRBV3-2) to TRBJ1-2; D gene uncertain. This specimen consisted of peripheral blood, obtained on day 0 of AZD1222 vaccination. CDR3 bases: TGTGCCAGCAGCCCGACCATATACTATGGCTACACCTTC. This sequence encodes CASSPTIYYGYTF.